This entry lists 21 T cell receptor beta chains sequenced from one sample in a study of PD-1 blockade in classical Hodgkin lymphoma. Sequenced by immunoSEQ multiplex PCR; TCRdb stores in-frame clones only, minus some. Here the sample spans over 7,000 clones, roughly three quarters being singletons. Brentuximab vedotin exposure varied among the patients, all of whom had relapsed after autologous stem cell transplantation. The study purified CD4+ T cells from thawed PBMCs using magnetic negative selection. The specimen comprised CD4+ T cells from blood, sampled at baseline. The receptor source for this set is a human donor with classical Hodgkin lymphoma.

The genes are TRBV7-2 and TRBJ2-3; D remains unclear. Trimming pared 5 bases from V and 6 bases from J, leaving 6 bases between. Germline V CDR1 and CDR2: SGHTA, FQGNSA. The CDR3 has 11 residues. The CDR3 is CASSPRDTQYF. The CDR3 coding sequence is TGTGCCAGCAGCCCTAGGGATACGCAGTATTTT.

The chain couples TRBV2 to TRBJ2-3, with 11 bases matching TRBD2. The junction had 34 bases not matched to a gene; V was cut back by 8 bases and J by 6 bases. Germline V lookup: CDR1 SNHLY, CDR2 FYNNEI. This CDR3 has 23 amino acids. The CDR3 bases are TGTGCCAGCCCACCAACCAATTCCAGGGTCACTATAGCGGGGGGGGGCGGATCCGATACGCAGTATTTT. The encoded protein is CASPPTNSRVTIAGGGGSDTQYF.

This sequence joins TRBV6-5 and TRBJ1-6, with no clear D. The CDR3 sequence is 13 residues long. The germline V gene encodes CDR1 MNHEY and CDR2 SVGAGI. Trimming removed 6 bases from V and 6 bases from J, with 9 bases in between. The DNA of the CDR3 is TGTGCCAGCAGGGCCAGCGGTAATTCACCCCTCCACTTT. Protein sequence: CASRASGNSPLHF.

V and J are TRBV5-1 and TRBJ2-3; no clear D gene. This CDR3 spans 16 amino acids. CDR1 is SGHRS, CDR2 YFSETQ, per germline. With 7 bases removed from V and 0 bases from J, the gap between germline ends came to 18 bases. The CDR3 DNA is TGCGCCAGCTCCCAGCTGGGCTACCTAAGCACAGATACGCAGTATTTT. Translating gives CASSQLGYLSTDTQYF.

The V call is TRBV20-1, the J call TRBJ1-2; D gene uncertain. V dropped 0 bases and J dropped 10 bases, with 9 bases sitting between them. The CDR3 consists of 11 residues. CDR1 DFQATT and CDR2 SNEGSKA come from the germline V gene (reference sequence). The CDR3 reads CSARDYGDYTF. The CDR3 DNA sequence: TGCAGTGCTAGAGATTACGGGGACTACACCTTC.

The V call is TRBV10-3, the J call TRBJ2-3; 10 nucleotides align to TRBD2. CDR1 and CDR2 from the germline V gene are ENHRY and SYGVKD. The CDR3 is 14 residues long. With V trimmed by 4 bases and J by 8 bases, 6 bases remained unmatched. The CDR3 DNA reads TGTGCCATCAGTGGGAGCGGGAGGGGTGGTACGCAGTATTTT. Translation gives CAISGSGRGGTQYF.

J is TRBJ1-1 and V is TRBV18; 9 bases match TRBD1. CDR1 and CDR2 from the germline V gene are KGHSH and LQKENI. The CDR3 consists of 17 residues. V trimming: 3 bases; J trimming: 0 bases; junction bases outside the gene matches: 8. The CDR3 reads CASSPFEQGAMNTEAFF. CDR3 bases: TGTGCCAGCTCACCCTTTGAACAGGGGGCCATGAACACTGAAGCTTTCTTT.

In this sample, this clone turned up once. The chain carries TRBV28 and TRBJ2-7; D perhaps matches TRBD1 (5 bases). The CDR3 sequence is 14 residues long. The V end was cut by 5 bases, the J end by 2 bases, with 13 bases between. Germline CDR1 MDHEN, CDR2 SYDVKM. CDR3 sequence reads: CASSPATGAYEQYF. CDR3 in DNA: TGTGCCAGCAGTCCCGCTACAGGAGCCTACGAGCAGTACTTC.

The gene calls are TRBV7-2 and TRBJ1-2, with D unclear. The CDR3 is 12 amino acids. The V gene lost 3 bases and the J gene lost 4 bases, with 6 bases spanning the gap. The V gene's germline CDR1 is SGHTA and CDR2 FQGNSA. In DNA, the CDR3 is TGTGCCAGCAGCTTTTTGTCCTATGGCTACACCTTC. Encoded protein: CASSFLSYGYTF.

V and J are TRBV27 and TRBJ2-1, with unresolved D. This CDR3 is built from 13 residues. Germline V gene data show CDR1 as MNHEY and CDR2 as SMNVEV (reference sequence). V shed 2 bases and J shed 5 bases, with 7 bases lying between them. The CDR3 DNA reads TGTGCCAGCAGTTTACGAGCTAACAATGAGCAGTTCTTC. This gives the protein CASSLRANNEQFF.

In DNA form, the CDR3 reads TGTGCCAGCAGCTTAGAAGGGCATGGCTACACCTTC. It encodes CASSLEGHGYTF. The V call is TRBV11-2, the J call TRBJ1-2; D ambiguous. Trimming took off 0 bases at V and 6 bases at J, with 5 bases between the two ends. Per the germline V gene, CDR1 is SGHAT and CDR2 is FQNNGV. This CDR3 has 12 amino acids.

The V gene is TRBV30, the J gene TRBJ1-4, with D tentatively TRBD1 (5 bases). The CDR3 has 12 residues. Germline loops: CDR1 GTSNPN, CDR2 SVGIG (reference sequence). V lost 4 bases and J lost 10, with 13 bases in between. This CDR3 is CAWTSGLGKLFF. As DNA, the CDR3 is TGTGCCTGGACCTCAGGGTTGGGAAAACTGTTTTTT.

This chain uses TRBV7-2 with TRBJ2-4; 9 bases fit TRBD1. CDR3 length: 17 amino acids. Germline V gives CDR1 SGHTA, CDR2 FQGNSA. V was pared by 5 bases and J by 7 bases, with 15 bases of the junction left unmatched. CDR3 nucleotides: TGTGCCAGCAGCCCCGCATTAGGCCGACAGGGGGGGAACATTCAGTACTTC. This gives the protein CASSPALGRQGGNIQYF.

The chain couples TRBV27 to TRBJ1-4; 7 positions agree with TRBD1. The CDR3 totals 14 residues. Germline V lookup: CDR1 MNHEY, CDR2 SMNVEV (reference sequence). V shed 5 bases, J shed 4 bases, and the junction held 4 bases outside the gene matches. Here the CDR3 reads CASSLRDSNEKLFF. CDR3 in DNA: TGTGCCAGCAGTCTCCGGGACAGTAATGAAAAACTGTTTTTT.

A single count supports this clone. The J gene is TRBJ1-5, the V gene TRBV2; no clear D gene. V was pared by 4 bases and J by 0 bases, with 4 bases between. The CDR3 length is 13 residues. Looked up from germline, CDR1 is SNHLY and CDR2 is FYNNEI. Here the CDR3 DNA reads TGTGCCAGCAGTGGGAATAGCAATCAGCCCCAGCATTTT. Encoded protein: CASSGNSNQPQHF. The variable domain in full, completed from reference TRBV2 and TRBJ1-5, reads EPEVTQTPSHQVTQMGQEVILRCVPISNHLYFYWYRQILGQKVEFLVSFYNNEISEKSEIFDDQFSVERPDGSNFTLKIRSTKLEDSAMYFCASSGNSNQPQHFGDGTRLSIL.

This clone was recorded once. The V and J genes are TRBV7-8 and TRBJ2-3, with 14 bases that match TRBD2. The CDR3 is 15 amino acids. The J segment lost 6 bases and the V segment lost 5 bases, leaving 4 bases of the junction unmatched. Germline assignment: CDR1 SGHVS and CDR2 FQNEAQ. The DNA for the CDR3 is TGTGCCAGCAGCGGGACTAGCGGGAGCTTCGATACGCAGTATTTT. Amino acid sequence: CASSGTSGSFDTQYF.

The rearrangement uses TRBV7-3 and TRBJ2-5, with D unresolved. Per germline, CDR1 SGHTA and CDR2 FQGTGA. The CDR3 is made up of 13 amino acids. V shed 5 bases and J shed 2 bases, with 9 bases lying between them. The CDR3 nucleotides are TGTGCCAGCAGCCGTGTCAGGCAAGAGACCCAGTACTTC. Translation: CASSRVRQETQYF.

This clone occurred once. The V call is TRBV5-4, the J call TRBJ2-3; D possibly matches TRBD1 or TRBD2 (6 bases each). V shed 1 base and J shed 1 base, with 16 bases lying between them. CDR1 and CDR2 (germline): SGHNT, YYREEE (reference sequence). The CDR3 is 17 residues long. This chain's CDR3 is CASSLRRGGQRTDTQYF. Written as DNA, the CDR3 is TGTGCCAGCAGCTTGCGGAGGGGCGGACAGCGCACAGATACGCAGTATTTT.

This clone came up once. The chain employs TRBV9 and TRBJ2-3; the match to TRBD2 covers 9 bases. The CDR3 has 15 residues. CDR1 and CDR2 (germline): SGDLS, YYNGEE. The ends lost 4 bases at V and 3 bases at J; junction bases unmatched: 6. In DNA, the CDR3 is TGTGCCAGCAGCAGAGGCGGGAGGGCAACAGATACGCAGTATTTT. It is translated as CASSRGGRATDTQYF.

J is TRBJ2-3 and V is TRBV5-4, with 8 positions matching TRBD1. J gave up 0 bases and V 2 bases, and 5 bases lay outside the gene matches. This CDR3 has 16 residues. In germline, CDR1 is SGHNT, CDR2 YYREEE (reference sequence). The CDR3 sequence is CASSFARGRSTDTQYF. The CDR3 bases are TGTGCCAGCAGCTTTGCCAGGGGGCGTAGCACAGATACGCAGTATTTT.

The chain joins TRBV2 to TRBJ2-5; the D call may be TRBD1 or TRBD2 (5 bases each). The V end lost 8 bases, the J end lost 1 base, and 14 bases lay between the germline ends. This CDR3 has 14 residues. Germline CDR1 reads SNHLY; CDR2 reads FYNNEI. In DNA form, the CDR3 reads TGTGCCAGCGGGGCTGTGGGGGTCCAAGAGACCCAGTACTTC. Translating gives CASGAVGVQETQYF. Using reference TRBV2 and TRBJ2-5 for the parts outside the CDR3, the full variable domain is EPEVTQTPSHQVTQMGQEVILRCVPISNHLYFYWYRQILGQKVEFLVSFYNNEISEKSEIFDDQFSVERPDGSNFTLKIRSTKLEDSAMYFCASGAVGVQETQYFGPGTRLLVL.